This entry concerns a single T cell receptor (beta chain). These data are taken from a study of blood T cell repertoires in COVID-19. Across the study: Nucleic acid was either cDNA or gDNA, and it came from T cells, B-cell-depleted T cells, or PBMCs.

The CDR3 is 13 amino acids. The ends lost 7 bases at V and 0 bases at J; junction bases unmatched: 1. Looked up from germline, CDR1 is SGHNT and CDR2 is YYREEE (reference sequence). Original data processing: It was from reference gene primer amplification that nucleated cell counts were estimated. Sequencing was performed with immunoSEQ multiplex PCR; in TCRdb, only in-frame clones are kept and a portion is missing. V and J calls and clone size are as listed in that table; D and trimming were resolved from the DNA. The table has 250,000 to 350,000 clones, around 88% seen once. This sequence originates from a woman younger than 45 who had recovered from COVID-19. This sequence joins TRBV5-4 and TRBJ2-3; TRBD1 matches 8 bases. The sequenced sample was peripheral blood. This CDR3 is CASGQGSTDTQYF. The CDR3, as DNA: TGTGCCAGCGGACAGGGCAGCACAGATACGCAGTATTTT.